The 19 T cell receptor beta chains below were found in one sample sequenced in a study of blood T cell repertoires in COVID-19. Sequenced by immunoSEQ multiplex PCR; TCRdb stores in-frame clones only, minus some. The sample yields a few hundred thousand clones, about four fifths seen once. Sequencing was performed on peripheral blood. The receptors here all came from a man older than 75 with acute or convalescent COVID-19.

In its sample, this clone was seen a few times. The chain joins TRBV24-1 to TRBJ1-1; 7 bases match TRBD1. The CDR3 spans 15 residues. V gave up 3 bases and J gave up 1 base; unmatched junction bases: 4. CDR1 is KGHDR and CDR2 is SFDVKD in the germline V gene. The CDR3 sequence is CATSDHNRGNTEAFF. The CDR3 DNA follows: TGTGCCACCAGTGATCACAACAGGGGGAACACTGAAGCTTTCTTT.

This clone was seen only once. Within the sample, other DNA sequences also encode this same CDR3. The chain links TRBV18 to TRBJ1-5; D perhaps matches TRBD1 (6 bases). Germline V gene data show CDR1 as KGHSH and CDR2 as LQKENI. The V end was cut by 3 bases, the J end by 0 bases, with 12 bases between. This CDR3 region has 16 residues. The CDR3 loop is CASSPGGPYSNQPQHF. The CDR3 DNA reads as TGTGCCAGCTCACCCGGGGGGCCATATAGCAATCAGCCCCAGCATTTT.

About this clone: The germline gene is not matched at one end of the junction; a read error may be the cause. The genes are TRBV5-1 and TRBJ2-3, with 9 bases identical to TRBD1. The CDR3 runs 19 residues. Germline V gives CDR1 SGHRS, CDR2 YFSETQ. CDR3 amino acids: CASRLGTGGAGRNTDTQYF. Here the CDR3 DNA reads TGCGCCAGCAGATTGGGAACAGGGGGCGCAGGTCGTAATACAGATACGCAGTATTTT.

This clone was counted between two and nine times. V usage is TRBV6-5 and J usage is TRBJ2-7, with 10 positions matching TRBD1. This CDR3 comprises 15 residues. Looked up from germline, CDR1 is MNHEY and CDR2 is SVGAGI. Unmatched junction bases numbered 8, after V lost 6 bases and J lost 3 bases. The CDR3 DNA reads TGTGCCAGCAGGACAGGGGGCGCCCCACTCTACGAGCAGTACTTC. It specifies CASRTGGAPLYEQYF.

The chain couples TRBV7-9 to TRBJ1-1, with 9 positions matching TRBD1. V lost 0 bases, J lost 3 bases, and 5 bases stayed unmatched. CDR1 and CDR2 (germline): SEHNR, FQNEAQ (reference sequence). There are 16 residues in the CDR3. CDR3 nucleotides: TGTGCCAGCAGCTTAGCATGGAGGACAGGGGACACTGAAGCTTTCTTT. Translation gives CASSLAWRTGDTEAFF. Full variable domain (remainder filled in from reference TRBV7-9 and TRBJ1-1): DTGVSQNPRHKITKRGQNVTFRCDPISEHNRLYWYRQTLGQGPEFLTYFQNEAQLEKSRLLSDRFSAERPKGSFSTLEIQRTEQGDSAMYLCASSLAWRTGDTEAFFGQGTRLTVV.

This clone was seen just once. The gene calls are TRBV15 and TRBJ1-5; D is perhaps TRBD1 (5 bases). The CDR3 extends over 15 amino acids. Trimming took 0 bases from V and 1 from J, leaving 7 bases between them. CDR1 is LNHNV, CDR2 YYDKDF, per germline (reference sequence). Here the CDR3 reads CATSRDRASNQPQHF. As DNA, the CDR3 is TGTGCCACCAGCAGAGACAGGGCAAGCAATCAGCCCCAGCATTTT.

V and J are TRBV7-9 and TRBJ2-4, with 13 positions matching TRBD2. The CDR3 contains 17 residues. Germline trimming cut 8 bases from V and 6 bases from J; bases unmatched to any gene: 13. Germline V gives CDR1 SEHNR, CDR2 FQNEAQ (reference sequence). CDR3 coding DNA: TGTGCCAGCTCGTTGACTAGCGGGGGGTCGGAGAGAAACATTCAGTACTTC. Amino acid sequence: CASSLTSGGSERNIQYF.

The chain joins TRBV20-1 to TRBJ2-2; TRBD2 matches 12 bases. This CDR3 spans 16 amino acids. The V segment lost 3 bases and the J segment 3 bases; nucleotides outside the gene matches: 5. Germline V CDR1 and CDR2: DFQATT, SNEGSKA (reference sequence). Written as DNA, the CDR3 is TGCAGTGCTAGTGGAGGACTAGCGGGATACACCGGGGAGCTGTTTTTT. Translated, it gives CSASGGLAGYTGELFF.

V gene TRBV2 combines with J gene TRBJ1-5, with unresolved D. Germline values: CDR1 SNHLY, CDR2 FYNNEI. Trimming stripped 6 bases from V and 0 bases from J, with 6 bases between. CDR3 size: 13 residues. CDR3 residues: CASRQNSNQPQHF. CDR3 in DNA: TGTGCCAGCAGACAGAATAGCAATCAGCCCCAGCATTTT.

This clone showed up just once. The chain uses TRBV6-5 and TRBJ1-6; 8 bases line up with TRBD1. The CDR3 runs 15 residues. Germline assignment: CDR1 MNHEY and CDR2 SVGAGI. Trimming took 6 bases from V and 3 from J; bases not matched to a gene: 4. The CDR3 reads CASRPGTGYNSPLHF. The DNA of the CDR3 is TGTGCCAGCAGGCCAGGGACAGGCTATAATTCACCCCTCCACTTT.

The V call is TRBV5-4, the J call TRBJ2-5; a weak D match, TRBD2 (5 bases). The length of the CDR3 is 13 residues. Trimming removed 3 bases from V and 5 bases from J, with 11 bases in between. Germline-derived CDR1 and CDR2 are SGHNT and YYREEE (reference sequence). The chain's CDR3 is CASSSGRAETQYF. The CDR3 nucleotides read TGTGCCAGCAGCTCGGGAAGGGCGGAGACCCAGTACTTC.

This clone was detected once. J is TRBJ1-1 and V is TRBV7-9, with TRBD1 as a possible D gene (6 bases). Trimming took 5 bases from V and 5 from J, leaving 15 bases between them. Germline-derived CDR1 and CDR2 are SEHNR and FQNEAQ (reference sequence). This CDR3 is built from 14 residues. CDR3 DNA sequence: TGTGCCAGCAGCCTCAACCAGGGGCAGACTGAAGCTTTCTTT. This sequence encodes CASSLNQGQTEAFF.

This clone was seen a few times. This chain uses TRBV4-2 with TRBJ1-5, with D perhaps TRBD1 (6 bases). This CDR3 comprises 14 residues. V lost 1 base and J lost 6, with 10 bases in between. The germline CDR1 and CDR2 sequences are LGHNA and YNFKEQ. The CDR3 region has the DNA TGTGCCAGCAGCCAAGGAGGGGGGGGTCAGCCCCAGCATTTT. The encoded protein is CASSQGGGGQPQHF.

This chain uses TRBV24-1 with TRBJ2-3, with 7 bases matching TRBD1. After removal of 4 bases from V and 4 bases from J, the junction contained 4 bases not matched to a gene. Germline loops: CDR1 KGHDR, CDR2 SFDVKD. The length of the CDR3 is 14 residues. DNA for the CDR3: TGTGCCACCAGTGAGCAAGGGACAGCAGATACGCAGTATTTT. Amino acids: CATSEQGTADTQYF.

This clone was counted a single time. The CDR3 spells CASSPTSTGGNEKLFF. The CDR3, as DNA: TGTGCCAGCTCACCGACGTCGACAGGGGGAAATGAAAAACTGTTTTTT. This chain connects TRBV18 to TRBJ1-4; 9 bases fit TRBD1. Germline CDR1 is KGHSH and CDR2 is LQKENI. V lost 3 bases to trimming and J lost 5 bases; unmatched junction nucleotides: 7. The CDR3 is 16 amino acids.

V usage is TRBV9 and J usage is TRBJ1-5; D remains ambiguous. There are 16 residues in the CDR3. The V end was cut by 0 bases, the J end by 0 bases, with 10 bases between. Looked up from germline, CDR1 is SGDLS and CDR2 is YYNGEE. CDR3 loop: CASSVGGGNSNQPQHF. The CDR3 DNA sequence: TGTGCCAGCAGCGTAGGGGGAGGTAATAGCAATCAGCCCCAGCATTTT.

The genes are TRBV6-6 and TRBJ1-5; 8 bases fit TRBD1. CDR1 and CDR2 (germline): MNHNY, SVGAGI (reference sequence). The CDR3 has 15 amino acids. After removal of 0 bases from V and 6 bases from J, the junction contained 4 bases not matched to a gene. In nucleotides, the CDR3 is TGTGCCAGCAGTTACTCGACAGGGGCGACTCAGCCCCAGCATTTT. It encodes CASSYSTGATQPQHF.

The chain carries TRBV5-1 and TRBJ1-2; no firm D call. The V gene's germline CDR1 is SGHRS and CDR2 YFSETQ. The CDR3 is made up of 15 amino acids. Trimming shortened V by 0 bases and J by 0 bases, and 9 bases separated the two germline ends. CDR3 amino acids: CASSLDVFSNYGYTF. CDR3 in DNA: TGCGCCAGCAGCTTGGATGTCTTCTCTAACTATGGCTACACCTTC.

This chain links TRBV24-1 with TRBJ2-2, with TRBD1 as a possible D gene (7 bases). Germline CDR1 reads KGHDR; CDR2 reads SFDVKD. V was shortened by 5 bases and J by 1 base, with 16 bases between the two germline ends. The CDR3 loop spans 17 amino acids. As DNA, the CDR3 is TGTGCCACCAGTGCCCTGGGGGGACAGAAGAACACCGGGGAGCTGTTTTTT. Encoded protein: CATSALGGQKNTGELFF.